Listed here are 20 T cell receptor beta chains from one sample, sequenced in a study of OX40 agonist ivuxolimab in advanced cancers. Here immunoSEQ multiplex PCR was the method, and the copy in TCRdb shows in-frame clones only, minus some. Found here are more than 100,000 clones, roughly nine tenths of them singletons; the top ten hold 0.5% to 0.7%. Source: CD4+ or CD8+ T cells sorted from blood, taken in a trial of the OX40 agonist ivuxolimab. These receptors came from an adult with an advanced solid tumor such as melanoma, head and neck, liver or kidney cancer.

CDR3 sequence reads: CASSLSRNTEAFF. DNA of the CDR3: TGTGCCAGCAGTTTAAGCCGGAACACTGAAGCTTTCTTT. The rearrangement joins TRBV27 to TRBJ1-1; no reliable D call. CDR1 is MNHEY, CDR2 SMNVEV, per germline (reference sequence). V lost 2 bases, J lost 1 base, and 5 bases lay in between. The CDR3 is 13 amino acids.

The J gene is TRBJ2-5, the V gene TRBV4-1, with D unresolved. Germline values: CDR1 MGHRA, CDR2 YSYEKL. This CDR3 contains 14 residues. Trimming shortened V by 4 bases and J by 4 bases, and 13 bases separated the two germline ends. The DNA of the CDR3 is TGCGCCAGCAGCCTCCCCGGATGGGGAGAGACCCAGTACTTC. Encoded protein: CASSLPGWGETQYF.

The CDR3 nucleotides read TGTGCCAGCAGTTTAATCTCCCCCTCTAGCGGTCCCTACAATGAGCAGTTCTTC. Amino acid sequence: CASSLISPSSGPYNEQFF. V usage is TRBV28 and J usage is TRBJ2-1; 7 bases map to TRBD2. There are 18 residues in the CDR3. CDR1 and CDR2 (germline): MDHEN, SYDVKM. The J segment lost 2 bases and the V segment lost 2 bases, leaving 12 bases of the junction unmatched.

The CDR3 sequence: CASSFVHLGDTQYF. The CDR3, as DNA: TGTGCCAGCAGCTTCGTTCACCTAGGCGATACGCAGTATTTT. The chain carries TRBV11-2 and TRBJ2-3; D unresolved. Per the germline V gene, CDR1 is SGHAT and CDR2 is FQNNGV. V lost 3 bases to trimming and J lost 6 bases, with 13 bases between them. This CDR3 is 14 amino acids long.

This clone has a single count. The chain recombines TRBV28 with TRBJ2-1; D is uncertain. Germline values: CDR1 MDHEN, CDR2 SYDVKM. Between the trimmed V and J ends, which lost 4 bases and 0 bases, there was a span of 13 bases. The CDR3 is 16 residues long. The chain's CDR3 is CASSSTLLSSYNEQFF. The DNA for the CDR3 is TGTGCCAGCAGTTCAACACTCCTTAGCTCCTACAATGAGCAGTTCTTC.

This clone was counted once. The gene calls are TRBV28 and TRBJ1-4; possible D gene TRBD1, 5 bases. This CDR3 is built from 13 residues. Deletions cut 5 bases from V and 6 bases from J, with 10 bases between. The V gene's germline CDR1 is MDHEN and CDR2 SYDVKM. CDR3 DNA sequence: TGTGCCAGCAGTCGACAGATGGATGAAAAACTGTTTTTT. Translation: CASSRQMDEKLFF.

The CDR3 sequence: CASSPRGFDTGELFF. The CDR3 coding sequence is TGTGCCAGCAGCCCGAGGGGTTTTGACACCGGGGAGCTGTTTTTT. The chain has TRBV28 and TRBJ2-2; perhaps D is TRBD1 or TRBD2 (5 bases each). CDR3 length: 15 residues. Looked up from germline, CDR1 is MDHEN and CDR2 is SYDVKM. V shed 6 bases and J shed 3 bases, with 14 bases lying between them.

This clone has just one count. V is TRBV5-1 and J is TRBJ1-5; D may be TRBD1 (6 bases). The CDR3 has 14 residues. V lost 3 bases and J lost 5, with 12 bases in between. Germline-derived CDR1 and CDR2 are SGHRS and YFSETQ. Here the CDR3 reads CASSSTGPYQPQHF. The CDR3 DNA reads TGCGCCAGCAGCTCGACAGGTCCGTATCAGCCCCAGCATTTT.

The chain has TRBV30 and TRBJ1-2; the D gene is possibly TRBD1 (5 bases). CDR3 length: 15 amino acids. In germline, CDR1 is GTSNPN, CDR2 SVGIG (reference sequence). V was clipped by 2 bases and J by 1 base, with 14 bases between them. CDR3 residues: CAWSMGGTRNYGYTF. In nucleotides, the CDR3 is TGTGCCTGGAGTATGGGGGGGACTCGTAACTATGGCTACACCTTC.

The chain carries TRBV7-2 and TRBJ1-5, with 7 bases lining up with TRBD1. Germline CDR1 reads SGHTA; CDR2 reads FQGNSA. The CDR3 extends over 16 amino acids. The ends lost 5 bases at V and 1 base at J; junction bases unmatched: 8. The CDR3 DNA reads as TGTGCCAGCAGCCTGGGATCGGGACAGAGCAATCAGCCCCAGCATTTT. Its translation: CASSLGSGQSNQPQHF.

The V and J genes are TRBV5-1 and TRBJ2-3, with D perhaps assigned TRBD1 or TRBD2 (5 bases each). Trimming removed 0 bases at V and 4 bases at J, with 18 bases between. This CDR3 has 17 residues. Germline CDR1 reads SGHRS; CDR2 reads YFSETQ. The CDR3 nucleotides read TGCGCCAGCAGCTTGGCCATGGGAGCAGGGCCGCCAGATACGCAGTATTTT. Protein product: CASSLAMGAGPPDTQYF. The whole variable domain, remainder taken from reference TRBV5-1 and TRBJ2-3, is KAGVTQTPRYLIKTRGQQVTLSCSPISGHRSVSWYQQTPGQGLQFLFEYFSETQRNKGNFPGRFSGRQFSNSRSEMNVSTLELGDSALYLCASSLAMGAGPPDTQYFGPGTRLTVL.

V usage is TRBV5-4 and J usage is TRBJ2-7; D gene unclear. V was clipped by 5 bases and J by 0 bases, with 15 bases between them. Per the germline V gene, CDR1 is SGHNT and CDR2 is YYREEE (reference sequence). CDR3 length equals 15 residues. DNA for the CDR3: TGTGCCAGCAGACCCTCACACATCCCCTCCTACGAGCAGTACTTC. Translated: CASRPSHIPSYEQYF. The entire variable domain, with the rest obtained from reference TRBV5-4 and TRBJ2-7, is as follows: ETGVTQSPTHLIKTRGQQVTLRCSSQSGHNTVSWYQQALGQGPQFIFQYYREEENGRGNFPPRFSGLQFPNYSSELNVNALELDDSALYLCASRPSHIPSYEQYFGPGTRLTVT.

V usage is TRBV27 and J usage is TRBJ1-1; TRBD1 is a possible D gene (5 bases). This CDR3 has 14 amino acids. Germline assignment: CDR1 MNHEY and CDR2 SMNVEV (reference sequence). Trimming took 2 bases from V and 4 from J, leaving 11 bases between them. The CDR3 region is CASSLQGRSTEAFF. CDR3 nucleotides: TGTGCCAGCAGTTTACAGGGCAGGAGCACTGAAGCTTTCTTT.

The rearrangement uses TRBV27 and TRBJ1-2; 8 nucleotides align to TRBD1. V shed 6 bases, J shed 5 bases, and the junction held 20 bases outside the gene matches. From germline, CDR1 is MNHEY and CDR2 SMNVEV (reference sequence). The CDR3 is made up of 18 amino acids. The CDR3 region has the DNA TGTGCCAGCAGATTAAAGCCGGGACAGGCACTACAAGGGTATGGCTACACCTTC. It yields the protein CASRLKPGQALQGYGYTF.

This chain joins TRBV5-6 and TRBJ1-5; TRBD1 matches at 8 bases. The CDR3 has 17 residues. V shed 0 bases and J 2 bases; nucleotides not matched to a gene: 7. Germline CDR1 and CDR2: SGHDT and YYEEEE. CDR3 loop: CASSLGQGTLRNQPQHF. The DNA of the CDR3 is TGTGCCAGCAGCTTGGGACAGGGGACCCTTCGCAATCAGCCCCAGCATTTT.

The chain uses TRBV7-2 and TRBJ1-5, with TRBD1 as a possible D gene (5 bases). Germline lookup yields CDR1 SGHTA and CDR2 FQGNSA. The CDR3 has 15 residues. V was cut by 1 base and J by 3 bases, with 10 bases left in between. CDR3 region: CASSLDGRANQPQHF. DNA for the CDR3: TGTGCCAGCAGCTTAGATGGCAGGGCCAATCAGCCCCAGCATTTT.

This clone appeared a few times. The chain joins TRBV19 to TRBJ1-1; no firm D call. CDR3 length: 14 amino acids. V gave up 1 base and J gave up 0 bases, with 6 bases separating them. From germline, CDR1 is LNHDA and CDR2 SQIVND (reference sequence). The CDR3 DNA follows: TGTGCCAGTAGTATAGGCAAGATGAACACTGAAGCTTTCTTT. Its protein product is CASSIGKMNTEAFF.

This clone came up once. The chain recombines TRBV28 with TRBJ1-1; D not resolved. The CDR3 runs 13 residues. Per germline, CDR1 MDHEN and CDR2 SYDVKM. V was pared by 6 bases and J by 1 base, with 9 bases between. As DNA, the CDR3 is TGTGCCAGCAGCCCGTCCTGGAACACTGAAGCTTTCTTT. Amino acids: CASSPSWNTEAFF.

The CDR3 coding sequence is TGTGCCAGCAGTTTTTACAATGAGCAGTTCTTC. It yields the protein CASSFYNEQFF. The chain joins TRBV27 to TRBJ2-1; D ambiguous. CDR3 size: 11 residues. The V gene lost 3 bases and the J gene lost 4 bases, with 1 base spanning the gap. CDR1 MNHEY and CDR2 SMNVEV come from the germline V gene (reference sequence).

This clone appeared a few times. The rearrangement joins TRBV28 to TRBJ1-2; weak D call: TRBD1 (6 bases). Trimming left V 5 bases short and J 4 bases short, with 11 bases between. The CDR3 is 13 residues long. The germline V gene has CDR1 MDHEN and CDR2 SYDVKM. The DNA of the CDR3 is TGTGCCAGCAGTCCACAGGGAGTCTATGGCTACACCTTC. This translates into CASSPQGVYGYTF.